The clone carrying this TCR beta chain was observed a few times. These data originate in a study of beta chain features in type 1 diabetes. Reverse transcription of all isolated RNA meant that expressed TCRB transcripts were sequenced. Some clones are missing from TCRdb's copy, which holds only in-frame ones; the method was immunoSEQ multiplex PCR. The repertoire consists of about 140,000 clones, with 6.9% occurring once and the leading ten covering around 1.5%. Germline CDR1 reads LNHDA; CDR2 reads SQIVND (reference sequence). The CDR3 totals 14 residues. The ends were cut back, 7 bases at V and 3 bases at J, with 13 bases in the middle. Isolation of CD4+ naive, central memory, regulatory and stem cell-like memory cells was achieved by sorting via CD45RO/CCR7/CD25/CD127/CD95/CD27.

This receptor was taken from a woman aged 25 to 39 in good health. The rearrangement links TRBV19 to TRBJ2-1, with D perhaps matching TRBD2 (6 bases). The sample taken for sequencing was central memory CD4+ T cells from blood. This CDR3 reads CASTAVGSYNEQFF. CDR3 in DNA: TGTGCCAGTACCGCCGTCGGGAGCTACAATGAGCAGTTCTTC.